The 5 T cell receptor beta chains below all came from one sample that was sequenced in a study of identical twins. TCRdb itself ran the 5' RACE reads through MiXCR, one entry per CDR3 protein. Of around 1.7 million distinct CDR3 sequences listed, about 30% were seen once; the top ten hold roughly 0.3%. Sequencing was carried out using cord blood. Source of these receptors: a newborn girl in good health.

This clonotype was detected ten times or more. CDR3 protein: CSASGRNYEQYF. DNA for the CDR3: TGCAGTGCTAGCGGGAGAAACTACGAGCAGTACTTC. The rearrangement links TRBV20-1 to TRBJ2-7, with D perhaps TRBD2 (6 bases). This CDR3 is built from 12 residues. V lost 3 bases to trimming and J lost 3 bases, with 9 bases between them. Germline assignment: CDR1 DFQATT and CDR2 SNEGSKA (reference sequence).

The V call is TRBV6-5, the J call TRBJ2-1; TRBD2 agrees at 8 bases. The J call is doubtful: the DNA matches TRBJ2-7 better. The germline V gene has CDR1 MNHEY and CDR2 SVGAGI. The CDR3 has 16 residues. CDR3 residues: CASSYQRGSSYNEQYF. CDR3 nucleotide sequence: TGTGCCAGCAGTTACCAGCGGGGGAGCTCCTACAATGAGCAGTACTTC.

Written as DNA, the CDR3 is TGTGCCACCAGTGGTGCGACAGGGGGCAACACCGGGGAGCTGTTTTTT. This translates into CATSGATGGNTGELFF. The chain couples TRBV24-1 to TRBJ2-2; 10 bases match TRBD1. Germline V CDR1 and CDR2: KGHDR, SFDVKD. This CDR3 spans 16 amino acids. V gave up 5 bases and J gave up 2 bases; unmatched junction bases: 4.

V usage is TRBV5-1 and J usage is TRBJ2-7, with a possible D match to TRBD2 (7 bases). Germline V CDR1 and CDR2: SGHRS, YFSETQ. CDR3 length equals 17 residues. Trimming cost V 5 bases and J 7 bases, with 28 bases left between them. The CDR3 spells CASSGMVGGAYYNEQYF. For the CDR3, the DNA is TGCGCCAGCAGTGGGATGGTTGGGGGGGCCTACTACAATGAGCAGTACTTC.

There are a few counts of this clonotype. V and J are TRBV21-1 and TRBJ1-2. TRBV21-1 is a pseudogene. This CDR3 is 12 amino acids long. The CDR3 loop is CASSKSGDGYTF. CDR3 DNA sequence: TGTGCCAGCAGCAAGAGTGGGGATGGCTACACCTTC.